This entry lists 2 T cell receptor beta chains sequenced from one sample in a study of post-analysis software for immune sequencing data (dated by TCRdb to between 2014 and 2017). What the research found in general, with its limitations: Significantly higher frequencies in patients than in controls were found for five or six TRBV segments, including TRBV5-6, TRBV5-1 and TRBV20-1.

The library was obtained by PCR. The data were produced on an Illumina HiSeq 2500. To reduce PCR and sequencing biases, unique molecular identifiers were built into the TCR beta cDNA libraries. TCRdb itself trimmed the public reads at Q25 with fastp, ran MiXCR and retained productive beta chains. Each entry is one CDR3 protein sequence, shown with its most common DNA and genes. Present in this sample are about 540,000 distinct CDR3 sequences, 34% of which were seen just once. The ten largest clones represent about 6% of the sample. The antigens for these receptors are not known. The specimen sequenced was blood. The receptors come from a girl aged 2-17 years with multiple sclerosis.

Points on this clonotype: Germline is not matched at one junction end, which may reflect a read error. CDR3 nucleotide sequence: TGTGCCGGCAGGGGGGTGAGGACTGAAGCTTTCTTT. As protein: CAGRGVRTEAFF. V usage is TRBV6-4 and J usage is TRBJ1-1; 7 bases are a match to TRBD1. CDR1 and CDR2 (germline): MRHNA, SNTAGT. The CDR3 totals 12 residues.

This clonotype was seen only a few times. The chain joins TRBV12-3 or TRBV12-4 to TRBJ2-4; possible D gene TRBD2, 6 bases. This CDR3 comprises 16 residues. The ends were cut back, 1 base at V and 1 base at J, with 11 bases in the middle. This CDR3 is CASSLVEGLAKNIQYF. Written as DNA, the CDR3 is TGTGCCAGCAGTTTAGTAGAGGGACTGGCCAAAAACATTCAGTACTTC.